The clone carrying this T cell receptor (beta chain) was counted between two and nine times. The antigen remains undetermined. Unique molecular identifiers were incorporated into the prepared TCRbeta library. TCRdb reanalysed the PCR reads using MiXCR and keeps one entry per CDR3 protein. This sample has 300,000 or so distinct CDR3 sequences, with 23% found just once. The data belong to a study of T-cell reconstitution after alpha-beta-depleted transplantation in children. Study conclusions and caveats: Newly made T cells mostly supplied T-cell counts and diversity one year after transplant. Some patients showed high day-60 TCRbeta diversity, which derived from surviving recipient T cells and thymic progenitors. Expanded clones from the graft, numbering several hundred, reportedly supplied alpha-beta T cells about two months after transplant.

This receptor was identified in a male patient between 5 and 17 years old who had a stem cell transplant for acute lymphoblastic leukemia, so the T cells may come from the graft donor. Sequences were derived from PBMCs, mostly from graft donor cells, sampled 180 days after TCRalphabeta/CD19-depleted stem cell transplant.

In DNA form, the CDR3 reads TGTGCCAGCAGTTGGGGGACAGGGGGTTTTGGCTACACCTTC. Its translation: CASSWGTGGFGYTF. This chain joins TRBV27 and TRBJ1-2; TRBD1 matches at 11 bases. V trimming: 4 bases; J trimming: 7 bases; junction bases outside the gene matches: 5. CDR1 is MNHEY, CDR2 SMNVEV, per germline (reference sequence). This CDR3 region has 14 residues.